This record concerns one T cell receptor beta chain sequence. The table came from immunoSEQ multiplex PCR; TCRdb's copy has only in-frame clones and leaves some out. The sample carries fewer than 400,000 clones, approximately 88% recorded once. The data were taken from a study of cytomegalovirus exposure and HLA in healthy donors. Germline loops: CDR1 MNHEY, CDR2 SMNVEV (reference sequence). CDR3 length equals 15 residues. The V and J ends lost 5 bases and 3 bases, in that order; junction bases with no gene match: 6. The source of this sequence is a man aged 25 to 40 in good health and CMV-seronegative. The sequenced sample consisted of PBMCs. The rearrangement links TRBV27 to TRBJ1-2; 10 bases align to TRBD1. The CDR3 reads CASSPTGTGDYGYTF. CDR3 coding DNA: TGTGCCAGCAGTCCCACCGGGACAGGGGACTATGGCTACACCTTC.